Following are 24 T cell receptor beta chains from one sample sequenced in a study of T-cell memory formation after mild COVID-19. TCRdb recomputed calls from the 5' RACE reads with MiXCR, one row per CDR3 protein. The data hold about 420,000 distinct CDR3 sequences, with 23% observed a single time. Sequencing was performed on PBMCs or a T cell subset sorted from them (not recorded which). The source of these receptors is an adult woman who had mild COVID-19 (a few samples of this study predate the infection). Cell type and time point are not known.

This chain uses TRBV18 with TRBJ2-5; D might be TRBD1 (6 bases). The ends were cut back, 6 bases at V and 1 base at J, with 12 bases in the middle. Germline-derived CDR1 and CDR2 are KGHSH and LQKENI. The length of the CDR3 is 14 residues. DNA of the CDR3: TGTGCCAGCTCTCGCGAACAGGGCCAAGAGACCCAGTACTTC. Its translation: CASSREQGQETQYF. The whole variable domain, remainder taken from reference TRBV18 and TRBJ2-5, is NAGVMQNPRHLVRRRGQEARLRCSPMKGHSHVYWYRQLPEEGLKFMVYLQKENIIDESGMPKERFSAEFPKEGPSILRIQQVVRGDSAAYFCASSREQGQETQYFGPGTRLLVL.

This clonotype was seen a handful of times. The CDR3 region is CASSSTPDRYNEQFF. CDR3 bases: TGCGCCAGCAGCTCCACTCCTGACAGATACAATGAGCAGTTCTTC. The chain employs TRBV5-1 and TRBJ2-1; the D gene is possibly TRBD1 (5 bases). V was pared by 3 bases and J by 4 bases, with 14 bases between. This CDR3 comprises 15 residues. Germline V gives CDR1 SGHRS, CDR2 YFSETQ.

There are a few counts of this clonotype. This chain connects TRBV18 to TRBJ1-3; D perhaps matches TRBD1 (5 bases). Germline values: CDR1 KGHSH, CDR2 LQKENI. V was pared by 6 bases and J by 4 bases, with 16 bases between. The CDR3 is 15 amino acids. The DNA of the CDR3 is TGTGCCAGCTCTAACCGGGGGACGGGCGGAAACACCATATATTTT. Residues: CASSNRGTGGNTIYF.

This clonotype turned up a few times. The V gene is TRBV6-5, the J gene TRBJ2-3, with D tentatively TRBD1 or TRBD2 (5 bases each). The CDR3 has 16 residues. V was shortened by 2 bases and J by 0 bases, with 12 bases between the two germline ends. Germline CDR1 MNHEY, CDR2 SVGAGI. The CDR3 region has the DNA TGTGCCAGCAGTTACCCCGACGGGGCTAGCACAGATACGCAGTATTTT. Its translation is CASSYPDGASTDTQYF.

The chain carries TRBV20-1 and TRBJ2-1; 13 positions agree with TRBD2. Germline V gives CDR1 DFQATT, CDR2 SNEGSKA (reference sequence). The CDR3 length is 15 residues. The J segment lost 8 bases and the V segment lost 5 bases, leaving 9 bases of the junction unmatched. CDR3 in amino acids: CSASRTSGSPHEQFF. The CDR3 region has the DNA TGCAGTGCTTCCCGGACTAGCGGGAGTCCCCATGAGCAGTTCTTC.

The chain links TRBV27 to TRBJ2-7; TRBD1 aligns across 10 bases. CDR1 MNHEY and CDR2 SMNVEV come from the germline V gene (reference sequence). Trimming removed 5 bases from V and 5 bases from J; junction bases left unmatched: 3. CDR3 length: 13 residues. The CDR3 region is CASSRGTGDEQYF. DNA of the CDR3: TGTGCCAGCAGTCGAGGGACAGGGGACGAGCAGTACTTC.

The sample holds a few counts of this clonotype. The chain uses TRBV25-1 and TRBJ1-1, with D hard to call. Germline-derived CDR1 and CDR2 are MGHDK and SYGVNS. This CDR3 comprises 14 residues. Trimming stripped 1 base from V and 6 bases from J, with 12 bases between. CDR3 sequence reads: CASSEWVVESEAFF. The CDR3 DNA reads as TGTGCCAGCAGTGAATGGGTCGTGGAGTCTGAAGCTTTCTTT.

The chain combines TRBV18 with TRBJ1-2; D is uncertain. The CDR3 consists of 13 residues. V was pared by 2 bases and J by 8 bases, with 12 bases between. Germline assignment: CDR1 KGHSH and CDR2 LQKENI. This chain's CDR3 is CASSPSDTRGYTF. CDR3 bases: TGTGCCAGCTCACCATCTGACACCCGAGGCTACACCTTC.

The rearrangement links TRBV20-1 to TRBJ2-1, with 10 bases that match TRBD1. Per the germline V gene, CDR1 is DFQATT and CDR2 is SNEGSKA (reference sequence). The CDR3 runs to 14 residues. Trimming cost V 1 base and J 7 bases; bases outside gene matches: 4. CDR3 nucleotide sequence: TGCAGTGCTAGAGTGACAGGGGGCCTTAATGAGCAGTTCTTC. It translates to CSARVTGGLNEQFF.

The chain couples TRBV19 to TRBJ2-7, with TRBD2 as a possible D gene (5 bases). Between the trimmed V and J ends, which lost 6 bases and 6 bases, there was a span of 18 bases. The CDR3 contains 14 residues. The germline V gene encodes CDR1 LNHDA and CDR2 SQIVND (reference sequence). CDR3 protein: CASSLTGVLGEQYF. The CDR3 nucleotides read TGTGCCAGTAGCCTAACCGGGGTTCTCGGCGAGCAGTACTTC.

The chain has TRBV20-1 and TRBJ1-1; tentative D call: TRBD1 (6 bases). V shed 3 bases and J shed 4 bases, with 24 bases lying between them. In germline, CDR1 is DFQATT, CDR2 SNEGSKA (reference sequence). The CDR3 loop spans 17 amino acids. The CDR3 coding sequence is TGCAGTGCTAGCTCGTCGGGCAGGGGACGGGGTAGCACTGAAGCTTTCTTT. Translation gives CSASSSGRGRGSTEAFF.

The V and J genes are TRBV7-3 and TRBJ2-1; 10 bases are a match to TRBD2. The CDR3 covers 15 residues. The V segment lost 3 bases and the J segment 7 bases; nucleotides outside the gene matches: 6. Germline CDR1 is SGHTA and CDR2 is FQGTGA. DNA of the CDR3: TGTGCCAGCAGCTTGACCCCGGGACTAGCGAATGAGCAGTTCTTC. Its protein product is CASSLTPGLANEQFF.

This clonotype was seen only a few times. The CDR3 loop is CSARDSGTRYEQYF. DNA for the CDR3: TGCAGTGCTAGAGACTCCGGCACTCGCTACGAGCAGTACTTC. The gene calls are TRBV20-1 and TRBJ2-7; D uncertain. This CDR3 has 14 amino acids. From germline, CDR1 is DFQATT and CDR2 SNEGSKA (reference sequence). V was pared by 0 bases and J by 3 bases, with 12 bases between.

This clonotype is a singleton in its sample. The gene calls are TRBV11-2 and TRBJ2-4, with 11 bases aligning to TRBD1. Germline V lookup: CDR1 SGHAT, CDR2 FQNNGV. J lost 7 bases, V lost 5 bases, and 4 bases had no gene match. The CDR3 is made up of 14 amino acids. Here the CDR3 reads CASSTDRGPNIQYF. In DNA form, the CDR3 reads TGTGCCAGCAGCACGGACAGGGGGCCGAACATTCAGTACTTC.

In this sample, this clonotype turned up a few times. CDR3 loop: CASSPGGRGEETQYF. CDR3 coding DNA: TGTGCCAGCAGCCCCGGAGGGCGGGGGGAAGAGACCCAGTACTTC. The chain combines TRBV4-2 with TRBJ2-5, with 8 bases identical to TRBD2. V lost 4 bases to trimming and J lost 3 bases; unmatched junction nucleotides: 7. The CDR3 contains 15 residues. CDR1 is LGHNA, CDR2 YNFKEQ, per germline.

CDR3 loop: CASSLLLPAGTGYNEQFF. As DNA, the CDR3 is TGTGCCAGCAGCTTGTTACTACCTGCCGGGACTGGTTACAATGAGCAGTTCTTC. The gene calls are TRBV5-5 and TRBJ2-1; tentative D call: TRBD2 (6 bases). The V end was cut by 1 base, the J end by 4 bases, with 21 bases between. CDR3 length equals 18 residues. CDR1 and CDR2 (germline): SGHKS, YYEKEE (reference sequence). Full variable domain (missing parts from reference TRBV5-5 and TRBJ2-1): DAGVTQSPTHLIKTRGQQVTLRCSPISGHKSVSWYQQVLGQGPQFIFQYYEKEERGRGNFPDRFSARQFPNYSSELNVNALLLGDSALYLCASSLLLPAGTGYNEQFFGPGTRLTVL.

This clonotype was seen only a few times. The rearrangement uses TRBV7-2 and TRBJ1-3; maybe TRBD1 (6 bases). CDR3 length: 17 amino acids. The V and J ends lost 6 bases and 0 bases respectively, with 18 bases between them. Germline V gene data show CDR1 as SGHTA and CDR2 as FQGNSA. CDR3 DNA: TGTGCCAGCAGGCAGACAGGCGGCGTAGCCTCTGGAAACACCATATATTTT. Amino acids: CASRQTGGVASGNTIYF.

The V call is TRBV4-1, the J call TRBJ2-3; D is perhaps TRBD1 or TRBD2 (5 bases each). Germline CDR1 and CDR2: MGHRA and YSYEKL. Trimming left V 3 bases short and J 3 bases short, with 10 bases between. There are 14 residues in the CDR3. CDR3 loop: CASSHLGPTDTQYF. The CDR3 DNA follows: TGCGCCAGCAGCCATTTGGGACCTACAGATACGCAGTATTTT.

CDR3 coding DNA: TGTGCCAGCAGAAAAGACAGGGCGAGGTCACCCCTCCACTTT. It encodes CASRKDRARSPLHF. V and J are TRBV6-5 and TRBJ1-6; 7 bases line up with TRBD1. The trim removed 6 bases at V and 10 bases at J, leaving 9 bases unmatched. This CDR3 region has 14 residues. Germline CDR1 and CDR2: MNHEY and SVGAGI.

This clonotype appeared a few times. The rearrangement links TRBV7-2 to TRBJ2-7; D not resolved. The CDR3 is 12 residues long. Germline V gene data show CDR1 as SGHTA and CDR2 as FQGNSA. V was clipped by 3 bases and J by 3 bases, with 6 bases between them. In DNA form, the CDR3 reads TGTGCCAGCAGCTTCGACATCTACGAGCAGTACTTC. It is translated as CASSFDIYEQYF.

The chain joins TRBV7-9 to TRBJ2-7; TRBD1 is a possible D gene (6 bases). V was pared by 7 bases and J by 2 bases, with 21 bases between. Germline V gives CDR1 SEHNR, CDR2 FQNEAQ (reference sequence). The length of the CDR3 is 16 residues. CDR3 region: CASTPSSGRGPYEQYF. The CDR3 DNA sequence: TGTGCCAGCACCCCCTCGAGCGGCAGGGGCCCCTACGAGCAGTACTTC.

This clonotype showed up just a few times. CDR3: CASSELGQGRNEQYF. For the CDR3, the DNA is TGTGCCAGCAGTGAATTGGGACAGGGTCGAAACGAGCAGTACTTC. The chain is built from TRBV25-1 and TRBJ2-7; 9 nucleotides line up with TRBD1. The CDR3 sequence is 15 residues long. CDR1 MGHDK and CDR2 SYGVNS come from the germline V gene. V was clipped by 1 base and J by 5 bases; unmatched bases: 6.

A few counts support this clonotype. This chain's CDR3 is CATSRSRGNEQFF. The CDR3 DNA sequence: TGTGCCACCAGCAGGAGCAGGGGCAATGAGCAGTTCTTC. V is TRBV15 and J is TRBJ2-1; maybe TRBD1 (6 bases). Germline V gene data show CDR1 as LNHNV and CDR2 as YYDKDF (reference sequence). Between the trimmed V and J ends, which lost 3 bases and 6 bases, there was a span of 9 bases. The CDR3 loop spans 13 amino acids. The whole variable domain, filled in from reference TRBV15 and TRBJ2-1, reads DAMVIQNPRYQVTQFGKPVTLSCSQTLNHNVMYWYQQKSSQAPKLLFHYYDKDFNNEADTPDNFQSRRPNTSFCFLDIRSPGLGDTAMYLCATSRSRGNEQFFGPGTRLTVL.

The rearrangement uses TRBV6-1 and TRBJ2-5, with D perhaps given as TRBD1 or TRBD2 (5 bases each). Trimming took 6 bases from V and 5 from J, leaving 16 bases between them. CDR1 and CDR2 from the germline V gene are MNHNS and SASEGT. The CDR3 extends over 14 amino acids. The DNA for the CDR3 is TGTGCCAGCAGCCCCGGGGCAGGGCTCGAGACCCAGTACTTC. This sequence encodes CASSPGAGLETQYF.